Here is one T cell receptor (beta chain) with its context. These data are taken from a study of blood T cell repertoires in COVID-19. Study in general: Whether acute or convalescent, the COVID-19 samples came from the United States, Italy and Spain. The analysed material was cDNA or gDNA that came from T cells, B-cell-depleted T cells, or PBMCs.

Germline CDR1 and CDR2: SGHNT and YYREEE (reference sequence). The CDR3 consists of 14 residues. V lost 7 bases, J lost 0 bases, and 13 bases lay in between. Per the original data handling: Reference gene primer amplification gave estimated nucleated cell counts. The method was immunoSEQ multiplex PCR; TCRdb's version includes in-frame clones alone and lacks a portion of them. V and J calls and clone size are those listed in that table; D and trimming were worked out from the DNA. The sample has tens of thousands of clones, about nine tenths seen once. This TCR was sampled from a woman of 80 years or more with acute or convalescent COVID-19. The sample taken for sequencing was peripheral blood. The chain employs TRBV5-4 and TRBJ2-5; TRBD2 might be the D (5 bases). DNA for the CDR3: TGTGCCAGCGGGTTCGGGGATTACCAAGAGACCCAGTACTTC. As protein: CASGFGDYQETQYF.